The 16 T cell receptor beta chains below come from one sample, sequenced in a study of T cell changes during pregnancy in multiple sclerosis. TCRdb's table, derived via immunoSEQ multiplex PCR, lists solely in-frame clones and lacks some. Of tens of thousands of clones listed, 85% to 95% are singletons. The material sequenced was peripheral blood, taken in the third trimester of pregnancy. The receptors originated from a female donor in good health, enrolled as a control in a pregnancy study.

This chain links TRBV27 with TRBJ2-7, with 9 bases matching TRBD1. With 1 base clipped from V and 6 bases from J, the junction kept 4 bases outside the gene matches. The CDR3 contains 14 residues. Germline CDR1 MNHEY, CDR2 SMNVEV (reference sequence). CDR3 sequence: CASSLLDRGFEQYF. CDR3 sequence (DNA): TGTGCCAGCAGTTTATTGGACAGGGGCTTCGAGCAGTACTTC.

The V gene is TRBV5-1, the J gene TRBJ2-7, with D possibly TRBD2 on 6 matching bases. CDR3 length equals 15 residues. V was trimmed by 2 bases and J by 5 bases, leaving 17 bases between them. Germline V gives CDR1 SGHRS, CDR2 YFSETQ. This CDR3 is CASSFFSGRGDEQYF. The DNA of the CDR3 is TGCGCCAGCAGCTTTTTCTCCGGGAGAGGCGACGAGCAGTACTTC. Full variable domain (missing parts from reference TRBV5-1 and TRBJ2-7): KAGVTQTPRYLIKTRGQQVTLSCSPISGHRSVSWYQQTPGQGLQFLFEYFSETQRNKGNFPGRFSGRQFSNSRSEMNVSTLELGDSALYLCASSFFSGRGDEQYFGPGTRLTVT.

The V call is TRBV2, the J call TRBJ1-5, with D unresolved. CDR3 size: 13 residues. V lost 2 bases to trimming and J lost 6 bases, with 8 bases between them. CDR1 is SNHLY, CDR2 FYNNEI, per germline. The CDR3 here is CASSESPGQPQHF. The CDR3 coding sequence is TGTGCCAGCAGTGAATCACCCGGTCAGCCCCAGCATTTT.

This chain joins TRBV6-1 and TRBJ2-6; no clear D gene. CDR3 length equals 15 residues. Germline V gene data show CDR1 as MNHNS and CDR2 as SASEGT. V was trimmed by 2 bases and J by 1 base, leaving 6 bases between them. DNA for the CDR3: TGTGCCAGCAGTGAACCCGGGTCTGGGGCCAACGTCCTGACTTTC. As protein: CASSEPGSGANVLTF.

V and J are TRBV14 and TRBJ2-7; 10 nucleotides line up with TRBD1. Trimming took 4 bases from V and 2 from J; bases not matched to a gene: 8. Germline CDR1 is SGHDN and CDR2 is FVKESK. The CDR3 totals 16 residues. CDR3 loop: CASSPWDRGRAYEQYF. CDR3 in DNA: TGTGCCAGCAGCCCCTGGGACAGGGGAAGGGCCTACGAGCAGTACTTC.

The chain links TRBV5-1 to TRBJ1-3, with a weak D call TRBD1 (5 bases). Germline assignment: CDR1 SGHRS and CDR2 YFSETQ. With 0 bases removed from V and 4 bases from J, the gap between germline ends came to 11 bases. CDR3 size: 15 residues. The CDR3 nucleotides are TGCGCCAGCAGCTTGGCCTGGGCAGGGGGAAACACCATATATTTT. It translates to CASSLAWAGGNTIYF.

This clone was observed once. V usage is TRBV7-8 and J usage is TRBJ2-7; tentative D call: TRBD2 (5 bases). The CDR3 has 15 residues. The V end was cut by 6 bases, the J end by 6 bases, with 21 bases between. Germline CDR1 is SGHVS and CDR2 is FQNEAQ. Here the CDR3 DNA reads TGTGCCAGCAGTTCCACTCGGATGGAGGTCCGCGAGCAGTACTTC. Protein: CASSSTRMEVREQYF. The variable domain in full, completed from reference TRBV7-8 and TRBJ2-7, reads GAGVSQSPRYKVAKRGQDVALRCDPISGHVSLFWYQQALGQGPEFLTYFQNEAQLDKSGLPSDRFFAERPEGSVSTLKIQRTQQEDSAVYLCASSSTRMEVREQYFGPGTRLTVT.

The chain combines TRBV28 with TRBJ1-4; 9 bases match TRBD1. V lost 5 bases to trimming and J lost 10 bases; unmatched junction nucleotides: 2. The CDR3 contains 12 residues. The germline V gene encodes CDR1 MDHEN and CDR2 SYDVKM. CDR3 in amino acids: CASSEDRGKLFF. DNA for the CDR3: TGTGCCAGCAGTGAGGACAGGGGAAAACTGTTTTTT. Full variable domain (outside the CDR3, taken from reference TRBV28 and TRBJ1-4): DVKVTQSSRYLVKRTGEKVFLECVQDMDHENMFWYRQDPGLGLRLIYFSYDVKMKEKGDIPEGYSVSREKKERFSLILESASTNQTSMYLCASSEDRGKLFFGSGTQLSVL.

The genes are TRBV4-1 and TRBJ2-7; TRBD2 matches at 11 bases. V lost 6 bases, J lost 6 bases, and 4 bases stayed unmatched. The CDR3 consists of 13 residues. Germline CDR1 is MGHRA and CDR2 is YSYEKL. The CDR3 here is CASRGLAGGEQYF. CDR3 coding DNA: TGCGCCAGCAGGGGGCTAGCGGGAGGCGAGCAGTACTTC.

This chain connects TRBV7-9 to TRBJ2-1; D not certain. The length of the CDR3 is 12 residues. Deletions cut 5 bases from V and 4 bases from J, with 6 bases between. The germline CDR1 and CDR2 sequences are SEHNR and FQNEAQ (reference sequence). This CDR3 reads CASSAEYNEQFF. The DNA of the CDR3 is TGTGCCAGCAGCGCAGAATACAATGAGCAGTTCTTC. The full variable domain, in which reference TRBV7-9 and TRBJ2-1 provide the parts outside the CDR3, is DTGVSQNPRHKITKRGQNVTFRCDPISEHNRLYWYRQTLGQGPEFLTYFQNEAQLEKSRLLSDRFSAERPKGSFSTLEIQRTEQGDSAMYLCASSAEYNEQFFGPGTRLTVL.

V and J are TRBV7-2 and TRBJ1-4, with TRBD1 as a possible D gene (6 bases). This CDR3 has 18 amino acids. V was pared by 4 bases and J by 1 base, with 19 bases between. Germline V lookup: CDR1 SGHTA, CDR2 FQGNSA. The CDR3 DNA reads as TGTGCCAGCAGCTCTGAGCGACAGGCGGGCGTAACTAATGAAAAACTGTTTTTT. Translation gives CASSSERQAGVTNEKLFF.

This chain connects TRBV5-1 to TRBJ2-5, with 8 bases that match TRBD2. Losses at the gene ends were 4 bases for V and 4 bases for J; bases not matched to a gene: 9. CDR3 length equals 15 residues. Germline V gene lookup returns CDR1 SGHRS and CDR2 YFSETQ. The CDR3 bases are TGCGCCAGCAGCCCCCAAGCGGGGGCATCAGAGACCCAGTACTTC. Translating gives CASSPQAGASETQYF.

This chain connects TRBV7-9 to TRBJ1-2; 8 nucleotides align to TRBD1. There are 14 residues in the CDR3. The germline CDR1 and CDR2 sequences are SEHNR and FQNEAQ (reference sequence). The J segment lost 5 bases and the V segment lost 5 bases, leaving 7 bases of the junction unmatched. The CDR3 protein is CASSPGGPIYGYTF. CDR3 coding DNA: TGTGCCAGCAGCCCAGGGGGCCCGATATATGGCTACACCTTC.

This chain joins TRBV28 and TRBJ2-7, with 7 bases identical to TRBD1. V was clipped by 7 bases and J by 0 bases; unmatched bases: 3. Germline V gene lookup returns CDR1 MDHEN and CDR2 SYDVKM. The CDR3 totals 13 residues. The CDR3 DNA reads as TGTGCCAGCACCGGGACAGACTCCTACGAGCAGTACTTC. Its protein is CASTGTDSYEQYF.

The chain employs TRBV14 and TRBJ2-2; no clear D gene. CDR3 length: 13 amino acids. Trimming left V 1 base short and J 7 bases short, with 7 bases between. Germline V gene sequence: CDR1 SGHDN, CDR2 FVKESK. The CDR3 here is CASSQGFGGELFF. In DNA, the CDR3 is TGTGCCAGCAGCCAAGGATTCGGCGGGGAGCTGTTTTTT. Drawing the rest from reference TRBV14 and TRBJ2-2, the complete variable domain is EAGVTQFPSHSVIEKGQTVTLRCDPISGHDNLYWYRRVMGKEIKFLLHFVKESKQDESGMPNNRFLAERTGGTYSTLKVQPAELEDSGVYFCASSQGFGGELFFGEGSRLTVL.

The chain carries TRBV27 and TRBJ1-2; 7 nucleotides agree with TRBD1. CDR3 length equals 16 residues. Germline CDR1 MNHEY, CDR2 SMNVEV (reference sequence). V lost 3 bases, J lost 4 bases, and 11 bases stayed unmatched. CDR3 in amino acids: CASSFTTGTRSYGYTF. CDR3 sequence (DNA): TGTGCCAGCAGTTTCACGACAGGGACTCGCTCCTATGGCTACACCTTC.